The rows below give T cell receptor beta chains drawn from one sample of a study of T cell responses to AZD1222 COVID-19 vaccine. The data were produced by immunoSEQ multiplex PCR, yet TCRdb's version contains in-frame clones alone and is incomplete. Of around 180,000 clones in the sample, more than 75% are singletons; the top ten hold under 3.5%. The input for sequencing was peripheral blood, taken on day 0 of MenACWY control vaccination. The receptors derive from an adult in good health. Each CDR3 is given with its conserved first and last residue. D genes are given only for firm matches. Expanded clones are given a class, and other clones once, few, many or no size at all.

size: -
J: TRBJ1-1
V: TRBV13
D: -
CDR3: CASSLRGSGRNTEAFF
DNA: TGTGCCAGCAGCTTACGGGGTTCCGGGAGGAACACTGAAGCTTTCTTT

size: -
J: TRBJ1-3
V: TRBV27
D: -
CDR3: CASRLSSGNTIYF
DNA: TGTGCCAGCAGGCTATCATCTGGAAACACCATATATTTT

size: -
J: TRBJ2-1
V: TRBV6-2/TRBV6-3
D: -
CDR3: CASSHNNEQFF
DNA: TGTGCCAGCAGTCATAACAATGAGCAGTTCTTC

size: few
J: TRBJ2-7
V: TRBV6-5
D: -
CDR3: CASSTRGGSSYEQYF
DNA: TGTGCCAGCAGTACCCGGGGAGGAAGCTCGTACGAGCAGTACTTC

size: -
J: TRBJ1-1
V: TRBV13
D: TRBD1
CDR3: CASSLGRDRGEAFF
DNA: TGTGCCAGCAGCCTCGGAAGGGACAGGGGAGAAGCTTTCTTT

size: -
J: TRBJ2-2
V: TRBV5-1
D: -
CDR3: CASSFVQGAGELFF
DNA: TGCGCCAGCAGTTTCGTTCAGGGCGCCGGGGAGCTGTTTTTT

size: once
J: TRBJ2-5
V: TRBV27
D: -
CDR3: CASTQTWTPGQTQYF
DNA: TGTGCCAGCACCCAAACTTGGACCCCCGGGCAGACCCAGTACTTC

size: once
J: TRBJ1-5
V: TRBV7-6
D: -
CDR3: CASSLAGGGLQPQHF
DNA: TGTGCCAGCAGCTTAGCGGGCGGGGGGCTTCAGCCCCAGCATTTT

size: -
J: TRBJ2-2
V: TRBV5-4
D: TRBD2
CDR3: CASSKLAGGNTGELFF
DNA: TGTGCCAGCAGCAAACTAGCGGGGGGGAACACCGGGGAGCTGTTTTTT

size: -
J: TRBJ1-4
V: TRBV27
D: -
CDR3: CASSQWGATNEKLFF
DNA: TGTGCCAGCAGCCAGTGGGGGGCAACTAATGAAAAACTGTTTTTT

size: -
J: TRBJ2-5
V: TRBV6-5
D: TRBD1
CDR3: CASSRNRGETQYF
DNA: TGTGCCAGCAGTAGAAACAGGGGAGAGACCCAGTACTTC

size: -
J: TRBJ1-1
V: TRBV7-2
D: -
CDR3: CASSLAAGVTEAFF
DNA: TGTGCCAGCAGTTTAGCGGCAGGGGTAACTGAAGCTTTCTTT

size: -
J: TRBJ2-7
V: TRBV5-4
D: -
CDR3: CASSLTGIHEQYF
DNA: TGTGCCAGCAGCTTGACGGGGATCCACGAGCAGTACTTC

size: -
J: TRBJ2-7
V: TRBV30
D: -
CDR3: CAWSKVGRAFEQYF
DNA: TGTGCCTGGAGTAAGGTCGGCAGAGCCTTCGAGCAGTACTTC

size: -
J: TRBJ2-2
V: TRBV7-2
D: -
CDR3: CASSRTNTGELFF
DNA: TGTGCCAGCAGCAGGACGAACACCGGGGAGCTGTTTTTT

size: -
J: TRBJ2-1
V: TRBV27
D: TRBD2
CDR3: CASSFGTSGTNEQFF
DNA: TGTGCCAGCAGTTTCGGGACTAGCGGGACAAATGAGCAGTTCTTC

size: once
J: TRBJ1-1
V: TRBV4-2
D: -
CDR3: CASSQDGGRGNTEAFF
DNA: TGTGCCAGCAGCCAAGATGGGGGGCGCGGGAACACTGAAGCTTTCTTT

size: -
J: TRBJ1-2
V: TRBV5-5
D: -
CDR3: CASSATPPDSNYGYTF
DNA: TGTGCCAGCAGCGCCACCCCCCCGGATTCTAACTATGGCTACACCTTC

size: -
J: TRBJ2-2
V: TRBV7-3
D: -
CDR3: CASSLSGEASTGELFF
DNA: TGTGCCAGCAGCTTATCGGGGGAGGCGAGCACCGGGGAGCTGTTTTTT

size: -
J: TRBJ2-7
V: TRBV5-1
D: TRBD1
CDR3: CASSRSGTGTYEQYF
DNA: TGCGCCAGCAGCAGATCCGGGACAGGGACCTACGAGCAGTACTTC

size: -
J: TRBJ2-7
V: TRBV5-1
D: -
CDR3: CASSPPTTSGAEQYF
DNA: TGCGCCAGCAGCCCACCGACGACATCAGGGGCCGAGCAGTACTTC

size: -
J: TRBJ1-1
V: TRBV7-6
D: -
CDR3: CASSPGRNTEAFF
DNA: TGTGCCAGCAGCCCGGGACGTAACACTGAAGCTTTCTTT

size: -
J: TRBJ2-3
V: TRBV5-1
D: TRBD1
CDR3: CASSKGGDTDTQYF
DNA: TGCGCCAGCAGTAAAGGGGGCGACACAGATACGCAGTATTTT

size: once
J: TRBJ2-7
V: TRBV9
D: -
CDR3: CASSGGGSTYEQYF
DNA: TGTGCCAGCAGCGGGGGGGGCTCGACCTACGAGCAGTACTTC

size: -
J: TRBJ1-2
V: TRBV28
D: -
CDR3: CASMASDTLSYGYTF
DNA: TGTGCCAGCATGGCTTCGGACACCCTGAGCTATGGCTACACCTTC

size: -
J: TRBJ2-7
V: TRBV2
D: TRBD1
CDR3: CASMGQGLYEQYF
DNA: TGTGCCAGCATGGGACAGGGGTTATACGAGCAGTACTTC

size: -
J: TRBJ1-4
V: TRBV6-5
D: -
CDR3: CATKTAINEKLFF
DNA: TGTGCCACCAAGACAGCCATTAATGAAAAACTGTTTTTT

size: -
J: TRBJ2-7
V: TRBV28
D: TRBD2
CDR3: CASGSGGFSYEQYF
DNA: TGTGCCAGCGGATCGGGGGGTTTCTCCTACGAGCAGTACTTC

size: -
J: TRBJ2-7
V: TRBV6-6
D: TRBD1
CDR3: CASSWDRESYEQYF
DNA: TGTGCCAGCAGCTGGGACAGGGAGAGCTACGAGCAGTACTTC

size: -
J: TRBJ2-7
V: TRBV5-6
D: TRBD1
CDR3: CASSLAGTGGFDEQYF
DNA: TGTGCCAGCAGCCTTGCCGGGACAGGGGGCTTCGACGAGCAGTACTTC

size: -
J: TRBJ2-7
V: TRBV28
D: -
CDR3: CACRQDYEQYF
DNA: TGTGCCTGTCGGCAAGACTACGAGCAGTACTTC

size: -
J: TRBJ1-5
V: TRBV28
D: -
CDR3: CASSLTGMYQPQHF
DNA: TGTGCCAGCAGTCTGACAGGAATGTATCAGCCCCAGCATTTT

size: -
J: TRBJ1-1
V: TRBV2
D: -
CDR3: CASSVNRAEGASELEAFF
DNA: TGTGCCAGCAGTGTTAATCGGGCGGAAGGCGCTAGCGAACTTGAAGCTTTCTTT

size: -
J: TRBJ1-5
V: TRBV19
D: -
CDR3: CASSQGSNQPQHF
DNA: TGTGCCAGTTCTCAGGGCAGCAATCAGCCCCAGCATTTT

size: -
J: TRBJ2-7
V: TRBV5-1
D: TRBD1
CDR3: CASSRQGDNYERYF
DNA: TGCGCCAGCAGCCGACAGGGGGATAACTACGAGCGCTACTTC

size: -
J: TRBJ1-5
V: TRBV2
D: TRBD1
CDR3: CASSMDRNGQPQHF
DNA: TGTGCCAGCAGCATGGACAGGAACGGCCAGCCCCAGCATTTT

size: -
J: TRBJ1-2
V: TRBV9
D: -
CDR3: CASSPHGTPEDGYTF
DNA: TGTGCCAGCAGCCCACACGGGACGCCGGAGGATGGCTACACCTTC

size: -
J: TRBJ2-5
V: TRBV7-2
D: -
CDR3: CASSLALGQGEETQYF
DNA: TGTGCCAGCAGCTTAGCGTTGGGGCAAGGCGAAGAGACCCAGTACTTC

size: -
J: TRBJ2-1
V: TRBV5-1
D: TRBD1
CDR3: CASSNGQGNNEQFF
DNA: TGCGCCAGCAGCAACGGACAGGGAAACAATGAGCAGTTCTTC

size: -
J: TRBJ2-3
V: TRBV9
D: -
CDR3: CASSTLTDTQYF
DNA: TGTGCCAGCAGCACGCTTACAGATACGCAGTATTTT

size: -
J: TRBJ1-2
V: TRBV28
D: -
CDR3: CASTSGDNYGYTF
DNA: TGTGCCAGCACGTCAGGTGATAACTATGGCTACACCTTC

size: -
J: TRBJ2-5
V: TRBV7-9
D: TRBD2
CDR3: CASSSLAGGQETQYF
DNA: TGTGCCAGCAGCTCCTTAGCGGGGGGGCAAGAGACCCAGTACTTC

size: -
J: TRBJ1-2
V: TRBV2
D: -
CDR3: CASSDIGTGGGGYTF
DNA: TGTGCCAGCAGTGACATCGGGACGGGAGGGGGTGGCTACACCTTC

size: -
J: TRBJ1-5
V: TRBV27
D: TRBD1
CDR3: CASSLTGQAQPQHF
DNA: TGTGCCAGCAGTTTAACGGGACAGGCTCAGCCCCAGCATTTT

size: -
J: TRBJ2-1
V: TRBV27
D: -
CDR3: CASSLVRAGDEQFF
DNA: TGTGCCAGCAGTTTGGTTAGGGCTGGCGATGAGCAGTTCTTC

size: -
J: TRBJ2-7
V: TRBV7-2
D: TRBD2
CDR3: CASSPLAGNDYEQYF
DNA: TGTGCCAGCAGCCCTCTAGCGGGAAATGATTACGAGCAGTACTTC

size: -
J: TRBJ2-7
V: TRBV19
D: TRBD1
CDR3: CASSIVGTGPYEQYF
DNA: TGTGCCAGTAGTATAGTTGGGACAGGGCCTTACGAGCAGTACTTC

size: -
J: TRBJ2-1
V: TRBV6-5
D: -
CDR3: CASKFGQSSYNEQFF
DNA: TGTGCCAGCAAGTTCGGACAGAGCTCCTACAATGAGCAGTTCTTC

size: -
J: TRBJ1-1
V: TRBV9
D: -
CDR3: CASSVEPGTEAFF
DNA: TGTGCCAGCAGCGTAGAACCGGGCACTGAAGCTTTCTTT

size: -
J: TRBJ2-1
V: TRBV28
D: TRBD2
CDR3: CASRRLAGGQNEQFF
DNA: TGTGCCAGCAGGCGACTAGCGGGGGGGCAAAATGAGCAGTTCTTC

size: -
J: TRBJ2-2
V: TRBV30
D: -
CDR3: CAQRPETGELFF
DNA: TGTGCCCAACGACCCGAAACGGGGGAGCTGTTTTTT

size: -
J: TRBJ1-1
V: TRBV28
D: -
CDR3: CASSLFDNTEAFF
DNA: TGTGCCAGCAGTTTATTTGACAACACTGAAGCTTTCTTT

size: -
J: TRBJ1-3
V: TRBV30
D: TRBD1
CDR3: CAGQASGNTIYF
DNA: TGTGCCGGACAGGCCTCTGGAAACACCATATATTTT

size: once
J: TRBJ2-7
V: TRBV9
D: -
CDR3: CASTHCRGGGIYEQYF
DNA: TGTGCCAGCACCCACTGCAGGGGAGGGGGCATATACGAGCAGTACTTC

size: -
J: TRBJ2-3
V: TRBV27
D: TRBD1
CDR3: CASSLRPGTGATDTQYF
DNA: TGTGCCAGCAGTTTACGGCCGGGGACAGGGGCCACAGATACGCAGTATTTT

size: -
J: TRBJ2-7
V: TRBV5-3
D: TRBD1
CDR3: CARSLDRVEQYF
DNA: TGTGCCAGAAGCCTAGACAGGGTCGAGCAGTACTTC

size: -
J: TRBJ2-4
V: TRBV9
D: TRBD2
CDR3: CASSTGTSSKNIQYF
DNA: TGTGCCAGCAGCACGGGGACTAGCTCAAAAAACATTCAGTACTTC

size: -
J: TRBJ2-5
V: TRBV5-1
D: -
CDR3: CASSLARAPGETQYF
DNA: TGCGCCAGCAGCTTGGCCAGGGCTCCTGGGGAGACCCAGTACTTC